This entry is about one T cell receptor (beta chain). What it recognizes is unknown. The data originate from a study of T cells after yellow fever vaccination. MiXCR was run by TCRdb on the 5' RACE reads, yielding one entry per CDR3 protein. This table has around 340,000 distinct CDR3 sequences, 8.5% to 10% appearing once. This CDR3 comprises 13 residues. V dropped 6 bases and J dropped 7 bases, with 15 bases sitting between them. Study conclusions and caveats: When the response was secondary, it was weaker but reached its peak faster, day 5 versus 15.

V and J are TRBV12-3 or TRBV12-4 and TRBJ1-2, with D maybe TRBD1 (6 bases). This clonotype was sampled from a man in his late teens or twenties who received the YFV17D yellow fever vaccine. The sample here was PBMCs, taken on the day of the first yellow fever vaccination. Here the CDR3 reads CASRPYREGGYTF. Written as DNA, the CDR3 is TGTGCCAGCAGGCCTTACAGGGAAGGTGGCTACACCTTC.